Following are 6 T cell receptor beta chains from one sample sequenced in a study of cytomegalovirus exposure and HLA in healthy donors. Primers included in the PCR were 60 Vbeta and 13 Jbeta primers. Data came from immunoSEQ multiplex PCR; TCRdb stores just in-frame clones and leaves some out. In the table there are over 130,000 clones, 79% of which are singletons. The sequenced sample was PBMCs. All receptors derive from a man aged 45-65 years in good health and CMV-seropositive.

This clone was seen once. The chain joins TRBV14 to TRBJ2-1; TRBD2 might be the D (6 bases). The CDR3 totals 15 residues. The germline V gene has CDR1 SGHDN and CDR2 FVKESK. The V end lost 4 bases, the J end lost 8 bases, and 18 bases lay between the germline ends. The CDR3 coding sequence is TGTGCCAGCAGCCCCCCGGGACTCGAAGTGGATGAGCAGTTCTTC. Residues: CASSPPGLEVDEQFF.

This clone was counted between two and nine times. This chain uses TRBV28 with TRBJ2-7; D call uncertain. The CDR3 is 12 amino acids. In germline, CDR1 is MDHEN, CDR2 SYDVKM. The V end was cut by 6 bases, the J end by 2 bases, with 8 bases between. The CDR3 loop reads CASSPSPYEQYF. The CDR3, as DNA: TGTGCCAGCAGCCCCTCCCCCTACGAGCAGTACTTC.

The chain uses TRBV10-3 and TRBJ2-7; D may be TRBD1 (6 bases). There are 14 residues in the CDR3. The V gene's germline CDR1 is ENHRY and CDR2 SYGVKD. V dropped 4 bases and J dropped 3 bases, with 13 bases sitting between them. CDR3 residues: CAISATGYLYEQYF. The CDR3 DNA reads as TGTGCCATCAGTGCGACAGGTTACCTCTACGAGCAGTACTTC.

The V and J genes are TRBV9 and TRBJ2-3; TRBD2 matches 10 bases. This CDR3 comprises 16 residues. The germline V gene encodes CDR1 SGDLS and CDR2 YYNGEE. The J segment lost 4 bases and the V segment lost 6 bases, leaving 11 bases of the junction unmatched. This CDR3 is CASTLGASGSSDTQYF. In DNA form, the CDR3 reads TGTGCCAGCACCCTGGGGGCTAGCGGGAGCTCAGATACGCAGTATTTT.

The chain uses TRBV23-1 and TRBJ2-4; D gene ambiguous. TRBV23-1 belongs to the ORF category, with a function that is uncertain. Trimming removed 2 bases at V and 6 bases at J, with 17 bases between. The CDR3 loop spans 16 amino acids. The DNA of the CDR3 is TGCGCCAGCAGTCAACCCCGGCTCTGGGCTGGAAACATTCAGTACTTC. Translated, it gives CASSQPRLWAGNIQYF.

The chain joins TRBV28 to TRBJ1-2, with a weak D call TRBD1 (6 bases). From germline, CDR1 is MDHEN and CDR2 SYDVKM. The CDR3 is made up of 14 amino acids. V was shortened by 6 bases and J by 8 bases, with 19 bases between the two germline ends. In nucleotides, the CDR3 is TGTGCCAGCAGGTCACCGGGAAGCCAGGGGGGCTACACCTTC. Translating gives CASRSPGSQGGYTF.